These 16 T cell receptor beta chains share one sample of origin, sequenced in a study of cytomegalovirus exposure and HLA in healthy donors. Measured with immunoSEQ multiplex PCR; TCRdb has only the in-frame clones, and not every one. The sample shows 150,000 to 200,000 clones, approximately 80% of them seen only once. Sequencing was carried out using PBMCs. The receptors stem from a man in his late teens or twenties in good health and CMV-seropositive.

The chain uses TRBV28 and TRBJ1-2, with D possibly TRBD1 on 5 matching bases. CDR3 length: 16 residues. Per germline, CDR1 MDHEN and CDR2 SYDVKM. Trimming left V 6 bases short and J 1 base short, with 18 bases between. The CDR3 loop is CASSSVRGSFNYGYTF. CDR3 in DNA: TGTGCCAGCAGCTCGGTCCGGGGGTCCTTTAACTATGGCTACACCTTC.

The chain joins TRBV5-4 to TRBJ1-2; perhaps TRBD1 as D (6 bases). The CDR3 runs 13 residues. Trimming pared 4 bases from V and 5 bases from J, leaving 12 bases between. Germline CDR1 SGHNT, CDR2 YYREEE (reference sequence). This chain's CDR3 is CASSRKGQYGYTF. The CDR3 bases are TGTGCCAGCAGCCGAAAAGGACAGTATGGCTACACCTTC.

The chain carries TRBV7-9 and TRBJ2-7; D is possibly TRBD1 (5 bases). Germline-derived CDR1 and CDR2 are SEHNR and FQNEAQ (reference sequence). Trimming removed 6 bases from V and 0 bases from J, with 18 bases in between. The CDR3 is 16 residues long. The CDR3 coding sequence is TGTGCCAGCAGTGACCATTACAGGAGAACCTCCTACGAGCAGTACTTC. As protein: CASSDHYRRTSYEQYF.

J is TRBJ1-1 and V is TRBV4-1; no clear D gene. The CDR3 loop spans 15 amino acids. Germline-derived CDR1 and CDR2 are MGHRA and YSYEKL. Trimming removed 0 bases at V and 1 base at J, with 9 bases between. CDR3 residues: CASSQEGQENTEAFF. The CDR3 DNA reads as TGCGCCAGCAGCCAAGAGGGTCAGGAGAACACTGAAGCTTTCTTT.

This chain connects TRBV6-6 to TRBJ2-7, with 9 bases aligning to TRBD2. V lost 6 bases and J lost 3; bases outside the gene matches: 6. Germline V gene lookup returns CDR1 MNHNY and CDR2 SVGAGI (reference sequence). The CDR3 covers 14 residues. The CDR3 bases are TGTGCCAGCAGAACAAGCGGGGGGAACTACGAGCAGTACTTC. It is translated as CASRTSGGNYEQYF.

This clone appeared a single time. V usage is TRBV5-6 and J usage is TRBJ1-5, with TRBD1 as a possible D gene (6 bases). This CDR3 comprises 15 residues. With 1 base removed from V and 9 bases from J, the gap between germline ends came to 17 bases. In germline, CDR1 is SGHDT, CDR2 YYEEEE. This chain's CDR3 is CASSLRGGLRVPQHF. CDR3 coding DNA: TGTGCCAGCAGCTTGCGGGGGGGCCTCCGGGTGCCCCAGCATTTT.

This clone turned up a few times. The chain carries TRBV27 and TRBJ2-7, with D possibly matching TRBD1 (6 bases). The V end lost 3 bases, the J end lost 12 bases, and 18 bases lay between the germline ends. Germline V lookup: CDR1 MNHEY, CDR2 SMNVEV (reference sequence). The CDR3 has 13 residues. Written as DNA, the CDR3 is TGTGCCAGCAGTTTCTCCCGGGACACCGAGGGGTACTTC. It yields the protein CASSFSRDTEGYF.

J is TRBJ2-2 and V is TRBV7-3; D may be TRBD2 (6 bases). The CDR3 is made up of 15 amino acids. CDR1 is SGHTA, CDR2 FQGTGA, per germline. Trimming removed 5 bases at V and 4 bases at J, with 14 bases between. The CDR3 DNA reads TGTGCCAGCAGCCCCTCGGGACTCTCCACCGGGGAGCTGTTTTTT. Residues: CASSPSGLSTGELFF. The variable domain in full, with the rest retrieved from reference TRBV7-3 and TRBJ2-2, is GAGVSQTPSNKVTEKGKYVELRCDPISGHTALYWYRQSLGQGPEFLIYFQGTGAADDSGLPNDRFFAVRPEGSVSTLKIQRTERGDSAVYLCASSPSGLSTGELFFGEGSRLTVL.

This clone was observed a few times. J is TRBJ1-2 and V is TRBV27; 7 bases are shared with TRBD1. This CDR3 has 13 residues. CDR1 is MNHEY and CDR2 is SMNVEV in the germline V gene (reference sequence). The trim removed 2 bases at V and 8 bases at J, leaving 5 bases unmatched. The CDR3 protein is CASSLNRGDGYTF. Written as DNA, the CDR3 is TGTGCCAGCAGTTTAAACAGGGGAGACGGCTACACCTTC.

The rearrangement links TRBV27 to TRBJ1-2, with TRBD1 matching 7 bases. The CDR3 spans 14 residues. Germline lookup yields CDR1 MNHEY and CDR2 SMNVEV (reference sequence). J was trimmed by 4 bases and V by 5 bases; bases with no gene match: 7. The CDR3 nucleotides are TGTGCCAGCAGTGACTGGACAGGCTCCTATGGCTACACCTTC. It encodes CASSDWTGSYGYTF.

This chain connects TRBV28 to TRBJ2-4; weak D call: TRBD2 (7 bases). Per germline, CDR1 MDHEN and CDR2 SYDVKM. CDR3 size: 15 residues. Trimming stripped 3 bases from V and 0 bases from J, with 9 bases between. DNA of the CDR3: TGTGCCAGCAGTTTGGGGGGGCTAGCCAAAAACATTCAGTACTTC. It is translated as CASSLGGLAKNIQYF.

This rearrangement joins TRBV28 to TRBJ2-7; 9 bases match TRBD2. Germline V CDR1 and CDR2: MDHEN, SYDVKM. The V gene end was trimmed by 7 bases and the J gene end by 2 bases; junction bases not matched to a gene: 21. This CDR3 is 19 amino acids long. DNA for the CDR3: TGTGCCAGCATCCTAGGGGGACACCATAGCGGGAGCGCTACCTACGAGCAGTACTTC. It codes for CASILGGHHSGSATYEQYF.

The chain employs TRBV10-3 and TRBJ1-1, with TRBD1 matching over 7 bases. Germline values: CDR1 ENHRY, CDR2 SYGVKD. The ends lost 10 bases at V and 0 bases at J; junction bases unmatched: 11. There are 15 residues in the CDR3. CDR3 sequence reads: CATGRAGGMNTEAFF. The CDR3 DNA reads as TGTGCCACCGGGAGGGCAGGGGGTATGAACACTGAAGCTTTCTTT.

This clone was picked up one time. This rearrangement joins TRBV6-6 to TRBJ1-5; D is unclear. Per the germline V gene, CDR1 is MNHNY and CDR2 is SVGAGI (reference sequence). V shed 1 base and J shed 2 bases, with 9 bases lying between them. CDR3 length equals 15 residues. CDR3 amino acids: CASSYWGEGNQPQHF. CDR3 in DNA: TGTGCCAGCAGTTACTGGGGAGAGGGCAATCAGCCCCAGCATTTT.

The chain combines TRBV5-6 with TRBJ1-2; 8 bases fit TRBD1. V shed 4 bases, J shed 4 bases, and the junction held 3 bases outside the gene matches. Germline lookup yields CDR1 SGHDT and CDR2 YYEEEE. The CDR3 contains 13 residues. The CDR3 DNA follows: TGTGCCAGCAGCCTAGGGACAGGCTATGGCTACACCTTC. This gives the protein CASSLGTGYGYTF.

This chain connects TRBV7-2 to TRBJ2-4; D unresolved. CDR3 length: 13 amino acids. Germline V gene data show CDR1 as SGHTA and CDR2 as FQGNSA. V lost 1 base to trimming and J lost 7 bases, with 8 bases between them. The CDR3 region has the DNA TGTGCCAGCAGCTTAGATCCTAGGAACATTCAGTACTTC. As protein: CASSLDPRNIQYF.